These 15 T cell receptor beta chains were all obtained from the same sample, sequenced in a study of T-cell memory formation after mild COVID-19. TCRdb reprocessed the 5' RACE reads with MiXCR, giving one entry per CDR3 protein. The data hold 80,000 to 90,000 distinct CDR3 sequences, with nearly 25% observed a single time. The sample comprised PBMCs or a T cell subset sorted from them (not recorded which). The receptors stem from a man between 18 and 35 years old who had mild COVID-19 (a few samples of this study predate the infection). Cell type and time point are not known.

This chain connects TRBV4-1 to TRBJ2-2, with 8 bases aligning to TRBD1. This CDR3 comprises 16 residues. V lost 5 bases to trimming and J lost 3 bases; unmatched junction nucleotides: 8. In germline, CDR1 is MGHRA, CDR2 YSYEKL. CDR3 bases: TGCGCCAGCAGCGATCAGGGGGCTTCTGACACCGGGGAGCTGTTTTTT. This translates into CASSDQGASDTGELFF.

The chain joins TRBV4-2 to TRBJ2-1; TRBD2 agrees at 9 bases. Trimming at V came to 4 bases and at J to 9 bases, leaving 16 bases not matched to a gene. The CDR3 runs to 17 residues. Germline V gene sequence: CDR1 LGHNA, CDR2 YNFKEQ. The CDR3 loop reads CASSPPHGRGGWSEQFF. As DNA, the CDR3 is TGTGCCAGCAGCCCACCCCATGGGCGGGGGGGTTGGAGTGAGCAGTTCTTC.

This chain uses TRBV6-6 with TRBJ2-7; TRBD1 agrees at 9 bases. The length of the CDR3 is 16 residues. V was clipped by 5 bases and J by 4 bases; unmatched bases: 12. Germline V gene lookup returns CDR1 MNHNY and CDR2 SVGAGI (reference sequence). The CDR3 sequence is CASSNKGQGGRYEQYF. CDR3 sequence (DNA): TGTGCCAGCAGTAACAAGGGACAGGGAGGTCGGTACGAGCAGTACTTC.

This CDR3 reads CSVDVTANTEAFF. In nucleotides, the CDR3 is TGCAGCGTTGACGTGACAGCTAACACTGAAGCTTTCTTT. The rearrangement uses TRBV29-1 and TRBJ1-1; D is possibly TRBD1 (5 bases). Trimming removed 3 bases at V and 2 bases at J, with 10 bases between. Per germline, CDR1 SQVTM and CDR2 ANQGSEA. The length of the CDR3 is 13 residues.

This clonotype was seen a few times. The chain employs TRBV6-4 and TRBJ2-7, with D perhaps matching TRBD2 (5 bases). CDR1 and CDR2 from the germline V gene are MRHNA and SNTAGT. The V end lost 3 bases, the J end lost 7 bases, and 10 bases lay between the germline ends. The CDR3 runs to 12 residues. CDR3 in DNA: TGTGCCAGCAGTGATAGCAGAGGGGAGCAGTACTTC. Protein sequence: CASSDSRGEQYF.

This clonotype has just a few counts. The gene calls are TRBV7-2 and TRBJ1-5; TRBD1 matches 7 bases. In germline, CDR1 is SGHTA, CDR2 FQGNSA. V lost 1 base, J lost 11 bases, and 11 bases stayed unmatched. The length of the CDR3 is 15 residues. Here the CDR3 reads CASSLGQGGLGAQHF. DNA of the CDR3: TGTGCCAGCAGCTTAGGACAGGGTGGTTTGGGAGCCCAGCATTTT.

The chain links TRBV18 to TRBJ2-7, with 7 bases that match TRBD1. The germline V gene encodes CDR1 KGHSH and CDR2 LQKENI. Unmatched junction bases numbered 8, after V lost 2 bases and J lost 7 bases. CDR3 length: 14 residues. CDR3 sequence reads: CASSPSRGPEEQYV. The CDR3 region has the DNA TGTGCCAGCTCACCATCTAGGGGGCCCGAGGAGCAGTACGTC.

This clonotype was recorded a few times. This chain's CDR3 is CASSPPRDGTGELFF. The CDR3 DNA is TGTGCCAGCAGCCCTCCCAGGGACGGCACCGGGGAGCTGTTTTTT. The chain combines TRBV7-8 with TRBJ2-2; D may correspond to TRBD1 or TRBD2 (5 bases each). Trimming shortened V by 5 bases and J by 4 bases, and 14 bases separated the two germline ends. This CDR3 is built from 15 residues. CDR1 and CDR2 from the germline V gene are SGHVS and FQNEAQ.

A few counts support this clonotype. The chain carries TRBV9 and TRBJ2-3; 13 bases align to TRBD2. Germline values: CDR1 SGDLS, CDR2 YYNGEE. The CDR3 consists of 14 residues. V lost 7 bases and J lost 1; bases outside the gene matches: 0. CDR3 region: CASGTSGGTDTQYF. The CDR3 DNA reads TGTGCCAGCGGGACTAGCGGGGGCACAGATACGCAGTATTTT.

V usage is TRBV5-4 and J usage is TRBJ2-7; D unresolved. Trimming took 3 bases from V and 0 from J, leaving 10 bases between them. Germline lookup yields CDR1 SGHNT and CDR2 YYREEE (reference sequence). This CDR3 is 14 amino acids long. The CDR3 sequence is CASSWEVGSYEQYV. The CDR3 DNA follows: TGTGCCAGCAGCTGGGAAGTCGGCTCCTACGAGCAGTACGTC.

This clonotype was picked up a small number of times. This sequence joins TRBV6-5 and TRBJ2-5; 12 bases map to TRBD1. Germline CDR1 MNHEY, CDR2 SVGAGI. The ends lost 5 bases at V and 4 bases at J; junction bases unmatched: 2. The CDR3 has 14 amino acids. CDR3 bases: TGTGCCAGCAGTCCGGGACAGGGGGCAGAGACCCAGTACTTC. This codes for CASSPGQGAETQYF.

CDR3 DNA: TGCAGTGCTAGCGTTAGCGGGGGGCGCACCTACGAGCAGTACTTC. This codes for CSASVSGGRTYEQYF. J is TRBJ2-7 and V is TRBV20-1; 10 bases fit TRBD2. V dropped 3 bases and J dropped 2; count of bases not matched to a gene: 7. CDR1 and CDR2 from the germline V gene are DFQATT and SNEGSKA (reference sequence). CDR3 length: 15 residues.

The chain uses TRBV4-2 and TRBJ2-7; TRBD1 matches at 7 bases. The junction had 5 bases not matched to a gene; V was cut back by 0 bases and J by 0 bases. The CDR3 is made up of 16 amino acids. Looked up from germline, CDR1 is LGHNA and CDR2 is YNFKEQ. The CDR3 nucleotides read TGTGCCAGCAGCCAAGATTGGACAGGATACTCCTACGAGCAGTACTTC. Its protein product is CASSQDWTGYSYEQYF.

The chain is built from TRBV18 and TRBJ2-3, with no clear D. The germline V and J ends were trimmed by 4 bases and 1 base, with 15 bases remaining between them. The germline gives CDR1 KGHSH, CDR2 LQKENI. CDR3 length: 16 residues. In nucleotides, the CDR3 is TGTGCCAGCTCACATACCTCGACCACCCGCACAGATACGCAGTATTTT. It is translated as CASSHTSTTRTDTQYF.

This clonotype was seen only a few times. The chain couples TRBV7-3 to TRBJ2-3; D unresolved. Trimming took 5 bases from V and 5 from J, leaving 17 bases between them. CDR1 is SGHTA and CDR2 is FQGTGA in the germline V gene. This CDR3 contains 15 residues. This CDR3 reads CASSPNLGRLDTQYF. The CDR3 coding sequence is TGTGCCAGCAGCCCAAACCTAGGACGTCTAGATACGCAGTATTTT. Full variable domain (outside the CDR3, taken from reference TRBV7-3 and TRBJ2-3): GAGVSQTPSNKVTEKGKYVELRCDPISGHTALYWYRQSLGQGPEFLIYFQGTGAADDSGLPNDRFFAVRPEGSVSTLKIQRTERGDSAVYLCASSPNLGRLDTQYFGPGTRLTVL.